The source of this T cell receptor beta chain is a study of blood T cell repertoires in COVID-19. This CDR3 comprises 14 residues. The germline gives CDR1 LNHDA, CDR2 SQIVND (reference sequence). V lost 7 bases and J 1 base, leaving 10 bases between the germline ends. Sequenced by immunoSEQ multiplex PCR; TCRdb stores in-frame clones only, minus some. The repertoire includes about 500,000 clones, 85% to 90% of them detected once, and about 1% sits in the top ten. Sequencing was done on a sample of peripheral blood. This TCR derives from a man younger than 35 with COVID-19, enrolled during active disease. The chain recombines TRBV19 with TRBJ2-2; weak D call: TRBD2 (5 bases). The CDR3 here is CASTSDLNTGELFF. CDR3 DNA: TGTGCCAGTACCTCGGACTTGAACACCGGGGAGCTGTTTTTT.